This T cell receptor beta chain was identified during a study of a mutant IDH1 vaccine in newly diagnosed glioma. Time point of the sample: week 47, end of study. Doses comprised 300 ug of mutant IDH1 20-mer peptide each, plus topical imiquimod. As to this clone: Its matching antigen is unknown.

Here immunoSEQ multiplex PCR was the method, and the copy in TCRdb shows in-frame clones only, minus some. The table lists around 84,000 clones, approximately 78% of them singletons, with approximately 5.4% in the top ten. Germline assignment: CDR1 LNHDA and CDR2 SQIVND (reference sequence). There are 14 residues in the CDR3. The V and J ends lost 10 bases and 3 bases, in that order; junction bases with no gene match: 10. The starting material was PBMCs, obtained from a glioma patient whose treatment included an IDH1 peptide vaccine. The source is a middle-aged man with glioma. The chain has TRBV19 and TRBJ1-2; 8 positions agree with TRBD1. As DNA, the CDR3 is TGTGCCACCGATGGCAGGGGGCGCGACTATGGCTACACCTTC. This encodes CATDGRGRDYGYTF.